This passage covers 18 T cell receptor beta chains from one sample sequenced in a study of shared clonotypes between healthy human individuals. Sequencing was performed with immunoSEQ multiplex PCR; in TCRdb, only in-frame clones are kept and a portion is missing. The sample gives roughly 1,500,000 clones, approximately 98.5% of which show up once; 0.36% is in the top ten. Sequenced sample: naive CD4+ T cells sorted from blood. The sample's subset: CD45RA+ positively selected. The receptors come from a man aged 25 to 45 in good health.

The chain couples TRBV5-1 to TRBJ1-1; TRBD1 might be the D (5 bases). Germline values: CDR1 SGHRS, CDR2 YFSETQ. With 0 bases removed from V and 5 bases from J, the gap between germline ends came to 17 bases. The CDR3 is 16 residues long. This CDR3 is CASSLELGARKTEAFF. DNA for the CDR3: TGCGCCAGCAGCTTGGAGTTAGGGGCAAGGAAGACTGAAGCTTTCTTT. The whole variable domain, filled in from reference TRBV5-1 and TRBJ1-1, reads KAGVTQTPRYLIKTRGQQVTLSCSPISGHRSVSWYQQTPGQGLQFLFEYFSETQRNKGNFPGRFSGRQFSNSRSEMNVSTLELGDSALYLCASSLELGARKTEAFFGQGTRLTVV.

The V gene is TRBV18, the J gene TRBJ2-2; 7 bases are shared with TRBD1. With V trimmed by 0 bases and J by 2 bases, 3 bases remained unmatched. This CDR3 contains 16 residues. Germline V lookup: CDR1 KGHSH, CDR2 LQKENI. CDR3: CASSPPGQRNTGELFF. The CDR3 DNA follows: TGTGCCAGCTCACCACCGGGACAGAGAAACACCGGGGAGCTGTTTTTT.

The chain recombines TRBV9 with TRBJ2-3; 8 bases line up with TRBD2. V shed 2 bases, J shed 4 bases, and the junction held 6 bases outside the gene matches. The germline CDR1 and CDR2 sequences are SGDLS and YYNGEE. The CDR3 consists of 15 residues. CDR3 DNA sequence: TGTGCCAGCAGCGTCGGCGGGAGGTTGGCAGATACGCAGTATTTT. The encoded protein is CASSVGGRLADTQYF.

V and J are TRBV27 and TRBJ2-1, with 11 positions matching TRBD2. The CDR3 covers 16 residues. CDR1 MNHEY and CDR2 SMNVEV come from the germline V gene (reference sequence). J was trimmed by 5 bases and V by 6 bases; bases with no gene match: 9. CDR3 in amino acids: CASRPIAGGPNNEQFF. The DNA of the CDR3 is TGTGCCAGCAGACCAATAGCGGGAGGGCCCAACAATGAGCAGTTCTTC.

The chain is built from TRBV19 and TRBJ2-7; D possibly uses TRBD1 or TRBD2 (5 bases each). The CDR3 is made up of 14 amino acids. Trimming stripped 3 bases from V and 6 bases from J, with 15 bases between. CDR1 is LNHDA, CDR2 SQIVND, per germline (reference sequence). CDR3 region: CASSITGAGREQYF. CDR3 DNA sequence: TGTGCCAGTAGTATTACAGGCGCGGGTCGCGAGCAGTACTTC.

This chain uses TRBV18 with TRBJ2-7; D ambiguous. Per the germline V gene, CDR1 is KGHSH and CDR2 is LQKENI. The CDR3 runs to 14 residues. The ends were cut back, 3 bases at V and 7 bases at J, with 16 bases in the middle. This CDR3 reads CASSPDLRREEQYF. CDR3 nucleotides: TGTGCCAGCTCACCCGATCTAAGGCGTGAAGAGCAGTACTTC. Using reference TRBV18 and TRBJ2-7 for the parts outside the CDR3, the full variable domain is NAGVMQNPRHLVRRRGQEARLRCSPMKGHSHVYWYRQLPEEGLKFMVYLQKENIIDESGMPKERFSAEFPKEGPSILRIQQVVRGDSAAYFCASSPDLRREEQYFGPGTRLTVT.

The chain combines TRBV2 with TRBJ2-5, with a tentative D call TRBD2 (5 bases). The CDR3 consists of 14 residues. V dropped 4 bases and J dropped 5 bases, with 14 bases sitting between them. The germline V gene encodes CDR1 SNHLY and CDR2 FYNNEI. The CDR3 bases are TGTGCCAGCAGTGGTGTGTCGAGGGAGGAGACCCAGTACTTC. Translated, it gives CASSGVSREETQYF. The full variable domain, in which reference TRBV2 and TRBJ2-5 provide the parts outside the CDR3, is EPEVTQTPSHQVTQMGQEVILRCVPISNHLYFYWYRQILGQKVEFLVSFYNNEISEKSEIFDDQFSVERPDGSNFTLKIRSTKLEDSAMYFCASSGVSREETQYFGPGTRLLVL.

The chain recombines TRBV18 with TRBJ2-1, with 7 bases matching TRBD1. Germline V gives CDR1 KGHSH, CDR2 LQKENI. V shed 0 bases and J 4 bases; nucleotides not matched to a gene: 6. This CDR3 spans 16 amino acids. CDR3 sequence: CASSPPRDRVYNEQFF. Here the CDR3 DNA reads TGTGCCAGCTCACCACCAAGAGACAGGGTTTACAATGAGCAGTTCTTC.

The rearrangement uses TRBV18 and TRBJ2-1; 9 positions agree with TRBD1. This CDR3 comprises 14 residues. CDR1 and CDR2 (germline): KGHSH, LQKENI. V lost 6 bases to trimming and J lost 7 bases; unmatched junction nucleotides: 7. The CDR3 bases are TGTGCCAGCTCCCACGGGACAGGGACGAATGAGCAGTTCTTC. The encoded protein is CASSHGTGTNEQFF.

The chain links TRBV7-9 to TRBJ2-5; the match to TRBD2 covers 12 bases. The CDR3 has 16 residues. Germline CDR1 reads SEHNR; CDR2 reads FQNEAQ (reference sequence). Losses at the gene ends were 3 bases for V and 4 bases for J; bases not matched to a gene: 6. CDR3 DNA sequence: TGTGCCAGCAGCTTCCCCCGACTAGCGGGAGTAGAGACCCAGTACTTC. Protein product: CASSFPRLAGVETQYF.

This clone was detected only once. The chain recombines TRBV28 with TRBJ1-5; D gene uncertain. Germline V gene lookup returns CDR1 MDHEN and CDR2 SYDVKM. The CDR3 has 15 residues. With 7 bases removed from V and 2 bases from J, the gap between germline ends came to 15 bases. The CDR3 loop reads CASIARTWGNQPQHF. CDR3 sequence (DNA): TGTGCCAGCATCGCTCGAACTTGGGGCAATCAGCCCCAGCATTTT. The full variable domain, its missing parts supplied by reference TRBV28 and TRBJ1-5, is DVKVTQSSRYLVKRTGEKVFLECVQDMDHENMFWYRQDPGLGLRLIYFSYDVKMKEKGDIPEGYSVSREKKERFSLILESASTNQTSMYLCASIARTWGNQPQHFGDGTRLSIL.

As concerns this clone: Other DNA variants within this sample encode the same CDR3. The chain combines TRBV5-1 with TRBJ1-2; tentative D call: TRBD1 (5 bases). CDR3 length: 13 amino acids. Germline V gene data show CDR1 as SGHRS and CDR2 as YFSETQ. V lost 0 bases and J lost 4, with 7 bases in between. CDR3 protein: CASSLDRTYGYTF. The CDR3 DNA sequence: TGCGCCAGCAGCTTGGACAGGACCTATGGCTACACCTTC.

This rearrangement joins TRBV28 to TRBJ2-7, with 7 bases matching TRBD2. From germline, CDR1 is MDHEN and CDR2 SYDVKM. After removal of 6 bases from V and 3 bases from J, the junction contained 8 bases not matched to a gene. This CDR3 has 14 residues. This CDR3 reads CASRSGTEFYEQYF. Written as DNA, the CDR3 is TGTGCCAGCAGGAGCGGGACGGAGTTCTACGAGCAGTACTTC. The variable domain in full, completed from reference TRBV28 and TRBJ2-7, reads DVKVTQSSRYLVKRTGEKVFLECVQDMDHENMFWYRQDPGLGLRLIYFSYDVKMKEKGDIPEGYSVSREKKERFSLILESASTNQTSMYLCASRSGTEFYEQYFGPGTRLTVT.

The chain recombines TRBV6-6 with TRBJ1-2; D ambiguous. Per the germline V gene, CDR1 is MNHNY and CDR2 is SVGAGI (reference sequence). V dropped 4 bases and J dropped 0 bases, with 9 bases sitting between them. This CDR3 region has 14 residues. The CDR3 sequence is CASSLAQSNYGYTF. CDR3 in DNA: TGTGCCAGCAGTTTAGCGCAGTCTAACTATGGCTACACCTTC.

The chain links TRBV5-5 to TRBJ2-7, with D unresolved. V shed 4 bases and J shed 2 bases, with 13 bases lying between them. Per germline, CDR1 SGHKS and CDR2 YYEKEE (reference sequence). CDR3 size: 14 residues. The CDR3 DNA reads TGTGCCAGCAGCCTAAACCATGGTACCTACGAGCAGTACTTC. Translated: CASSLNHGTYEQYF.

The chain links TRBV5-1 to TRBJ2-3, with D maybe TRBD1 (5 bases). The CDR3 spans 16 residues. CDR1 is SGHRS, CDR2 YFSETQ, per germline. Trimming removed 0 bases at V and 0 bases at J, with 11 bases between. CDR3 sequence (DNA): TGCGCCAGCAGCTTGGGGCTGGGGCTCAGCACAGATACGCAGTATTTT. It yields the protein CASSLGLGLSTDTQYF.

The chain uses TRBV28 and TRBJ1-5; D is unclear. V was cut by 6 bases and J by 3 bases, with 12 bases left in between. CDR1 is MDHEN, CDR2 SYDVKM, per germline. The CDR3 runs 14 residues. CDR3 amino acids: CASSLTPPNQPQHF. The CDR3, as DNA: TGTGCCAGCAGCCTGACTCCTCCCAATCAGCCCCAGCATTTT. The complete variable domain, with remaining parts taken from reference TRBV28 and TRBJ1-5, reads DVKVTQSSRYLVKRTGEKVFLECVQDMDHENMFWYRQDPGLGLRLIYFSYDVKMKEKGDIPEGYSVSREKKERFSLILESASTNQTSMYLCASSLTPPNQPQHFGDGTRLSIL.

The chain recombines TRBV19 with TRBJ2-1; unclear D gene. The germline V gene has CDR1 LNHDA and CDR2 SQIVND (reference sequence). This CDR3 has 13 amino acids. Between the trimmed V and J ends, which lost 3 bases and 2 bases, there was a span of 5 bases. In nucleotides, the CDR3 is TGTGCCAGTAGTATGGGTCCCTACAATGAGCAGTTCTTC. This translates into CASSMGPYNEQFF.